The next 28 T cell receptor beta chains were all read from a single sample in a study of blood T cells in healthy people across ages (dated by TCRdb to between 2015 and 2017). The method was 5' RACE. The run used an Illumina HiSeq 2500. A second roughly 6 to 11 cycle PCR used a sample-barcoded 5' primer and a J-beta primer mix. TCRdb reran the public reads through fastp at Q25 and MiXCR, keeping productive beta chains. Merged by CDR3 protein, the rows form single entries marked with the most common genes and DNA. For this sample there are roughly 700,000 distinct CDR3 sequences; about 34% appear just once. The ten largest make up 15% of the sample. The sequenced sample consisted of blood. These receptors were taken from an elderly woman in good health. Donor details come from another sample of the same person, matched by shared clones.

This clonotype was detected only once. A much more abundant neighbour one base away suggests this may be a read error. The CDR3: CSATQGQLNSPLHF. The CDR3 bases are TGCAGTGCTACCCAGGGACAGCTCAATTCACCCCTCCACTTT. The chain uses TRBV20-1 and TRBJ1-6, with TRBD1 matching 7 bases. Germline V CDR1 and CDR2: DFQATT, SNEGSKA (reference sequence). J was trimmed by 7 bases and V by 4 bases; bases with no gene match: 7. The CDR3 is 14 residues long.

V is TRBV9 and J is TRBJ2-7; 10 bases are shared with TRBD2. V shed 3 bases and J 4 bases; nucleotides not matched to a gene: 4. CDR3 length: 14 amino acids. Germline V CDR1 and CDR2: SGDLS, YYNGEE. The CDR3 nucleotides read TGTGCCAGCAGCGGGGGGACTAGCGCTTACGAGCAGTACTTC. Protein: CASSGGTSAYEQYF. Looking up the rest from reference TRBV9 and TRBJ2-7 gives the full variable domain: DSGVTQTPKHLITATGQRVTLRCSPRSGDLSVYWYQQSLDQGLQFLIQYYNGEERAKGNILERFSAQQFPDLHSELNLSSLELGDSALYFCASSGGTSAYEQYFGPGTRLTVT.

This clonotype was seen repeatedly, ten times or more. V is TRBV29-1 and J is TRBJ2-7, with a possible D match to TRBD2 (5 bases). V was pared by 5 bases and J by 4 bases, with 18 bases between. Germline lookup yields CDR1 SQVTM and CDR2 ANQGSEA. This CDR3 region has 14 residues. The CDR3 spells CSVFMDFPLYEQYF. CDR3 sequence (DNA): TGCAGCGTTTTCATGGACTTCCCTTTATACGAGCAGTACTTC.

This clonotype was counted between two and nine times. Being one base from a much bigger clone, this may be a read error. V and J are TRBV24-1 and TRBJ2-6; 9 nucleotides match TRBD1. Per germline, CDR1 KGHDR and CDR2 SFDVKD. The CDR3 consists of 18 residues. V shed 4 bases and J 4 bases; nucleotides not matched to a gene: 10. The CDR3 DNA reads as TGTGCCACCAGTGACGGCCCGGGACAGGGAGCCGGGGCCAACGTCCTGACTTTC. This translates into CATSDGPGQGAGANVLTF.

This clonotype occurred a few times. The chain employs TRBV7-9 and TRBJ2-7, with TRBD2 as a possible D gene (5 bases). The CDR3 consists of 15 residues. Germline V lookup: CDR1 SEHNR, CDR2 FQNEAQ (reference sequence). The germline V and J ends were trimmed by 4 bases and 7 bases, with 20 bases remaining between them. As DNA, the CDR3 is TGTGCCAGCAGCTACGGGGTAGCCCCCTACAATGAGCAGTACTTC. It yields the protein CASSYGVAPYNEQYF.

This clonotype was counted at least ten times. This chain links TRBV10-3 with TRBJ2-5; TRBD1 aligns across 11 bases. Germline V CDR1 and CDR2: ENHRY, SYGVKD. V dropped 6 bases and J dropped 4; count of bases not matched to a gene: 4. This CDR3 contains 14 residues. This chain's CDR3 is CAIREGQGVETQYF. CDR3 in DNA: TGTGCCATCAGGGAGGGACAGGGGGTAGAGACCCAGTACTTC.

A note on this clonotype: A much larger clone sits a single nucleotide away, making a read error possible. The V call is TRBV30, the J call TRBJ1-2; D is perhaps TRBD1 (6 bases). In germline, CDR1 is GTSNPN, CDR2 SVGIG (reference sequence). V lost 0 bases to trimming and J lost 4 bases, with 12 bases between them. CDR3 length: 14 amino acids. The CDR3 DNA follows: TGTGCCTGGAGTGTACTGGTAGGGGGCTATGGCTACACCTTC. This gives the protein CAWSVLVGGYGYTF. Filled out from reference TRBV30 and TRBJ1-2, the complete variable domain reads SQTIHQWPATLVQPVGSPLSLECTVEGTSNPNLYWYRQAAGRGLQLLFYSVGIGQISSEVPQNLSASRPQDRQFILSSKKLLLSDSGFYLCAWSVLVGGYGYTFGSGTRLTVV.

V gene TRBV7-6 combines with J gene TRBJ1-1; D call uncertain. CDR1 is SGHVS and CDR2 is FNYEAQ in the germline V gene. CDR3 length: 16 amino acids. V was trimmed by 5 bases and J by 1 base, leaving 17 bases between them. CDR3 DNA sequence: TGTGCCAGCAGCCCCGAGGCTGATTGGGGGAACACTGAAGCTTTCTTT. Translation: CASSPEADWGNTEAFF.

Concerning this clonotype: A much larger clonotype is one base distant, so this may be a read error. The rearrangement links TRBV20-1 to TRBJ1-4; D remains ambiguous. Trimming removed 3 bases from V and 7 bases from J, with 12 bases in between. Looked up from germline, CDR1 is DFQATT and CDR2 is SNEGSKA (reference sequence). The CDR3 contains 13 residues. The CDR3 bases are TGCAGTGCTAGCCGAGAGATTAGTGAAAAACTGTTTTTT. It specifies CSASREISEKLFF.

The chain employs TRBV20-1 and TRBJ2-7; a weak D match, TRBD1 (7 bases). The closer fit of TRBJ2-5 to the DNA end suggests the J call may be wrong. The germline CDR1 and CDR2 sequences are DFQATT and SNEGSKA (reference sequence). The CDR3 has 14 amino acids. CDR3 nucleotide sequence: TGCAGTGCTAGAGACGCCCAGGGGGGAGAGACCCAGTACTTC. This encodes CSARDAQGGETQYF.

The chain uses TRBV30 and TRBJ2-5; 7 bases map to TRBD1. Per the germline V gene, CDR1 is GTSNPN and CDR2 is SVGIG (reference sequence). The CDR3 length is 15 residues. The trim removed 4 bases at V and 6 bases at J, leaving 14 bases unmatched. The CDR3 DNA sequence: TGTGCCTGGACACAAAAGGGCCGACAGGGAAAGACCCAGTACTTC. This translates into CAWTQKGRQGKTQYF.

In its sample, this clonotype was seen a few times. The chain recombines TRBV5-6 with TRBJ1-6; D is unresolved. The length of the CDR3 is 16 residues. V was pared by 2 bases and J by 4 bases, with 13 bases between. Germline V CDR1 and CDR2: SGHDT, YYEEEE. CDR3 protein: CASSFGRDGYNSPLHF. Written as DNA, the CDR3 is TGTGCCAGCAGCTTTGGTAGGGATGGGTATAATTCACCCCTCCACTTT.

Comment on this clonotype: This may be a read error: a much more frequent sequence differs by one nucleotide. In nucleotides, the CDR3 is TGTGCCAGCAGCCCTACTAGCGGGGGGATTAATGAGCAGTACTTC. As protein: CASSPTSGGINEQYF. V gene TRBV7-3 combines with J gene TRBJ2-5; 12 bases are a match to TRBD2. Germline loops: CDR1 SGHTA, CDR2 FQGTGA. The V segment lost 5 bases and the J segment 11 bases; nucleotides outside the gene matches: 12. The CDR3 is made up of 15 amino acids. Complete variable domain (other parts from reference TRBV7-3 and TRBJ2-5): GAGVSQTPSNKVTEKGKYVELRCDPISGHTALYWYRQSLGQGPEFLIYFQGTGAADDSGLPNDRFFAVRPEGSVSTLKIQRTERGDSAVYLCASSPTSGGINEQYFGPGTRLLVL.

This clonotype was seen ten or more times. The chain links TRBV6-1 to TRBJ2-3, with D tentatively TRBD2 (6 bases). V dropped 5 bases and J dropped 8 bases, with 14 bases sitting between them. This CDR3 comprises 13 residues. The germline V gene encodes CDR1 MNHNS and CDR2 SASEGT. CDR3: CASSPGGLGTQYF. In DNA form, the CDR3 reads TGTGCCAGCAGTCCCGGGGGTTTAGGTACGCAGTATTTT.

This chain connects TRBV4-3 to TRBJ2-5; D remains unclear. CDR1 and CDR2 from the germline V gene are LGHNA and YSLEER. V lost 2 bases and J 4 bases, leaving 11 bases between the germline ends. The CDR3 contains 14 residues. CDR3 sequence: CASSQTPLGETQYF. CDR3 in DNA: TGCGCCAGCAGCCAAACACCGCTAGGAGAGACCCAGTACTTC.

This clonotype came up once. A read error may produce the germline difference seen at one junction end. The chain links TRBV7-2 to TRBJ2-5; possibly TRBD2 for D (5 bases). Germline assignment: CDR1 SGHTA and CDR2 FQGNSA. This CDR3 has 15 residues. The CDR3 reads CASSDTPGLGETQYF. CDR3 bases: TGCGCCAGCAGCGATACACCGGGGTTAGGAGAGACCCAGTACTTC.

J is TRBJ2-1 and V is TRBV5-1, with 7 bases aligning to TRBD1. Germline CDR1 is SGHRS and CDR2 is YFSETQ. The CDR3 loop spans 16 amino acids. V shed 4 bases and J 3 bases; nucleotides not matched to a gene: 10. The CDR3 DNA sequence: TGCGCCAGCAGCCTCCCCGGGACAGCGGACTACAATGAGCAGTTCTTC. This translates into CASSLPGTADYNEQFF.

This clonotype was counted a few times. The chain carries TRBV7-3 and TRBJ2-2; possibly TRBD2 for D (6 bases). V was cut by 5 bases and J by 7 bases, with 17 bases left in between. CDR1 and CDR2 (germline): SGHTA, FQGTGA. The CDR3 is 15 amino acids. CDR3 in amino acids: CASSPYRGAGGELFF. The CDR3 DNA is TGTGCCAGCAGCCCCTATCGCGGGGCGGGCGGGGAGCTGTTTTTT.

The sample holds many counts of this clonotype. The chain is built from TRBV18 and TRBJ1-4, with TRBD1 as a possible D gene (6 bases). With 2 bases removed from V and 8 bases from J, the gap between germline ends came to 21 bases. This CDR3 spans 17 amino acids. Germline V gene data show CDR1 as KGHSH and CDR2 as LQKENI. In nucleotides, the CDR3 is TGTGCCAGCTCACCAGAGGCGGGGGCGAAACCAGGAGAAAAACTGTTTTTT. Its translation is CASSPEAGAKPGEKLFF.

This clonotype was counted at least ten times. The rearrangement links TRBV13 to TRBJ2-7, with 12 bases identical to TRBD1. The V gene's germline CDR1 is PRHDT and CDR2 FYEKMQ (reference sequence). This CDR3 region has 16 residues. V was clipped by 5 bases and J by 7 bases; unmatched bases: 12. DNA of the CDR3: TGTGCCAGCAGCCTACTAGGGACAGGGGGCTCTCGAGAGCAGTACTTC. Translation: CASSLLGTGGSREQYF. Full variable domain (remainder filled in from reference TRBV13 and TRBJ2-7): AAGVIQSPRHLIKEKRETATLKCYPIPRHDTVYWYQQGPGQDPQFLISFYEKMQSDKGSIPDRFSAQQFSDYHSELNMSSLELGDSALYFCASSLLGTGGSREQYFGPGTRLTVT.

The chain couples TRBV6-4 to TRBJ1-1; perhaps TRBD1 as D (6 bases). Trimming took off 4 bases at V and 4 bases at J, with 13 bases between the two ends. The V gene's germline CDR1 is MRHNA and CDR2 SNTAGT. The CDR3 is 14 residues long. Here the CDR3 reads CASSVAGVTTEAFF. CDR3 coding DNA: TGTGCCAGCAGTGTTGCAGGGGTGACCACTGAAGCTTTCTTT.

The rearrangement uses TRBV5-1 and TRBJ2-7, with a possible D match to TRBD1 (6 bases). The V end lost 5 bases, the J end lost 3 bases, and 15 bases lay between the germline ends. Germline assignment: CDR1 SGHRS and CDR2 YFSETQ. CDR3 length: 14 residues. DNA for the CDR3: TGCGCCAGCAGGGCCGGGACATGGGGCTACGAGCAGTACTTC. It is translated as CASRAGTWGYEQYF.

V is TRBV7-9 and J is TRBJ2-3, with 8 bases matching TRBD2. This CDR3 contains 13 residues. Looked up from germline, CDR1 is SEHNR and CDR2 is FQNEAQ (reference sequence). CDR3 bases: TGTAGCGCAGGCACTAGCGGTCCGGATACGCAGTATTTT. This codes for CSAGTSGPDTQYF.

V usage is TRBV7-2 and J usage is TRBJ2-7; 7 positions agree with TRBD1. CDR3 size: 14 residues. The V segment lost 4 bases and the J segment 1 base; nucleotides outside the gene matches: 4. Germline V gene sequence: CDR1 SGHTA, CDR2 FQGNSA. For the CDR3, the DNA is TGTGCCAGCAGCTCGCCGGGACAGTCCTACGAGCAGTACTTC. This encodes CASSSPGQSYEQYF.

The chain couples TRBV7-2 to TRBJ2-1; maybe TRBD1 (5 bases). Between the trimmed V and J ends, which lost 3 bases and 5 bases, there was a span of 14 bases. The germline gives CDR1 SGHTA, CDR2 FQGNSA. The CDR3 is made up of 15 amino acids. The CDR3 reads CASSFRQPTNNEQFF. The CDR3 DNA reads as TGTGCCAGCAGCTTTAGACAGCCCACCAACAATGAGCAGTTCTTC.

The CDR3 here is CASSENEHLAKNIQYF. The DNA for the CDR3 is TGTGCCAGCAGTGAAAATGAACACCTAGCCAAAAACATTCAGTACTTC. The rearrangement uses TRBV6-1 and TRBJ2-4; D unclear. Per germline, CDR1 MNHNS and CDR2 SASEGT. Trimming removed 2 bases at V and 0 bases at J, with 11 bases between. CDR3 length: 16 residues.

This clonotype showed up just a few times. The chain has TRBV5-1 and TRBJ1-2; 12 bases are a match to TRBD1. The CDR3 is made up of 16 amino acids. The ends lost 2 bases at V and 6 bases at J; junction bases unmatched: 8. In germline, CDR1 is SGHRS, CDR2 YFSETQ. For the CDR3, the DNA is TGCGCCAGCAGCTTTGCCCGGGACAGGGGGCTGGATGGCTACACCTTC. The encoded protein is CASSFARDRGLDGYTF.

This clonotype was counted ten times or more. V usage is TRBV20-1 and J usage is TRBJ1-6; TRBD1 is a possible D gene (6 bases). V gave up 6 bases and J gave up 6 bases, with 12 bases separating them. The CDR3 totals 13 residues. Germline CDR1 DFQATT, CDR2 SNEGSKA (reference sequence). The CDR3 DNA is TGCAGTGCGTCCCCGGGGGCTAATTCACCCCTCCACTTT. This sequence encodes CSASPGANSPLHF.